These 15 T cell receptor beta chains originate from one sample sequenced in a study of cytomegalovirus exposure and HLA in healthy donors. Sequencing used immunoSEQ multiplex PCR; TCRdb keeps in-frame clones, though not all of them. Here the sample spans 200,000 to 250,000 clones, around 87% being singletons. The specimen was PBMCs. The origin of the receptors is a man in his late teens or twenties in good health and CMV-seronegative.

The rearrangement uses TRBV2 and TRBJ1-5, with 7 bases matching TRBD1. Germline loops: CDR1 SNHLY, CDR2 FYNNEI. The CDR3 sequence is 14 residues long. Germline trimming cut 0 bases from V and 11 bases from J; bases unmatched to any gene: 7. CDR3 region: CASSEAVTGRAQHF. Written as DNA, the CDR3 is TGTGCCAGCAGTGAAGCGGTGACAGGGCGAGCCCAGCATTTT.

The chain combines TRBV4-1 with TRBJ2-1; tentative D call: TRBD2 (5 bases). The germline V and J ends were trimmed by 2 bases and 5 bases, with 7 bases remaining between them. This CDR3 comprises 13 residues. CDR1 is MGHRA, CDR2 YSYEKL, per germline. The CDR3 DNA reads as TGCGCCAGCAGCCAATTGCGGGACAATGAGCAGTTCTTC. The encoded protein is CASSQLRDNEQFF.

The chain uses TRBV11-2 and TRBJ2-7, with D tentatively TRBD1 (6 bases). CDR1 is SGHAT, CDR2 FQNNGV, per germline. V was clipped by 6 bases and J by 3 bases, with 12 bases between them. The CDR3 has 13 amino acids. The CDR3 DNA reads TGTGCCAGCAGTCCAGGGGAAAACTACGAGCAGTACTTC. This gives the protein CASSPGENYEQYF.

This clone has a single count. The rearrangement joins TRBV2 to TRBJ1-5, with TRBD1 as a possible D gene (6 bases). The V end lost 4 bases, the J end lost 7 bases, and 14 bases lay between the germline ends. This CDR3 contains 14 residues. Germline V CDR1 and CDR2: SNHLY, FYNNEI. CDR3 loop: CASSALGADQPQHF. The CDR3 DNA reads as TGTGCCAGCAGTGCGTTGGGGGCAGACCAGCCCCAGCATTTT.

This clone appeared a single time. The rearrangement links TRBV6-5 to TRBJ2-7; D gene uncertain. CDR1 is MNHEY, CDR2 SVGAGI, per germline. Trimming took off 5 bases at V and 5 bases at J, with 16 bases between the two ends. There are 14 residues in the CDR3. The CDR3 protein is CASSAHEEPHEQYF. In nucleotides, the CDR3 is TGTGCCAGCAGTGCCCATGAGGAGCCCCACGAGCAGTACTTC.

The chain combines TRBV4-3 with TRBJ2-3; D ambiguous. Trimming took off 4 bases at V and 4 bases at J, with 9 bases between the two ends. This CDR3 comprises 13 residues. The V gene's germline CDR1 is LGHNA and CDR2 YSLEER. The CDR3 DNA sequence: TGCGCCAGCAGCCTCGACAAGCCAGATACGCAGTATTTT. Translation gives CASSLDKPDTQYF.

V gene TRBV7-9 combines with J gene TRBJ2-7; D might be TRBD1 (5 bases). Trimming removed 5 bases at V and 2 bases at J, with 13 bases between. In germline, CDR1 is SEHNR, CDR2 FQNEAQ (reference sequence). The CDR3 is 14 residues long. CDR3 DNA: TGTGCCAGCAGCATAACAGGCCAACCCTACGAGCAGTACTTC. Translating gives CASSITGQPYEQYF. Based on the CDR3 plus reference TRBV7-9 and TRBJ2-7, the full variable domain is DTGVSQNPRHKITKRGQNVTFRCDPISEHNRLYWYRQTLGQGPEFLTYFQNEAQLEKSRLLSDRFSAERPKGSFSTLEIQRTEQGDSAMYLCASSITGQPYEQYFGPGTRLTVT.

This chain links TRBV7-3 with TRBJ2-2; D possibly corresponds to TRBD1 (7 bases). CDR1 and CDR2 (germline): SGHTA, FQGTGA. V was shortened by 5 bases and J by 4 bases, with 20 bases between the two germline ends. This CDR3 spans 17 amino acids. The CDR3: CASSPKGAGGITGELFF. For the CDR3, the DNA is TGTGCCAGCAGCCCCAAGGGCGCAGGGGGGATCACCGGGGAGCTGTTTTTT.

This sequence joins TRBV4-1 and TRBJ2-4; TRBD1 agrees at 12 bases. There are 16 residues in the CDR3. From germline, CDR1 is MGHRA and CDR2 YSYEKL. J gave up 5 bases and V 0 bases, and 2 bases lay outside the gene matches. CDR3 sequence: CASSQEGQGAENIQYF. CDR3 bases: TGCGCCAGCAGCCAAGAGGGACAGGGGGCTGAAAACATTCAGTACTTC.

This chain connects TRBV11-3 to TRBJ2-1, with a tentative D call TRBD2 (5 bases). V lost 4 bases and J lost 2, with 9 bases in between. Germline V gene lookup returns CDR1 SGHNT and CDR2 YENEEA. The CDR3 loop spans 14 amino acids. The CDR3 bases are TGTGCCAGCAGCTCATCCGGGACCTACAATGAGCAGTTCTTC. Its protein product is CASSSSGTYNEQFF.

The J gene is TRBJ1-1, the V gene TRBV7-9; the match to TRBD1 covers 8 bases. The CDR3 sequence is 14 residues long. The J segment lost 3 bases and the V segment lost 5 bases, leaving 5 bases of the junction unmatched. Germline CDR1 and CDR2: SEHNR and FQNEAQ (reference sequence). The CDR3 region has the DNA TGTGCCAGCAGCCCGACAGGGGCATACACTGAAGCTTTCTTT. Protein sequence: CASSPTGAYTEAFF. Filled out from reference TRBV7-9 and TRBJ1-1, the complete variable domain reads DTGVSQNPRHKITKRGQNVTFRCDPISEHNRLYWYRQTLGQGPEFLTYFQNEAQLEKSRLLSDRFSAERPKGSFSTLEIQRTEQGDSAMYLCASSPTGAYTEAFFGQGTRLTVV.

The chain combines TRBV5-1 with TRBJ2-5; the D gene is possibly TRBD2 (5 bases). Germline V gene sequence: CDR1 SGHRS, CDR2 YFSETQ. This CDR3 spans 15 amino acids. V dropped 3 bases and J dropped 2 bases, with 14 bases sitting between them. CDR3 region: CASSSLVYGQETQYF. In DNA form, the CDR3 reads TGCGCCAGCAGCTCACTAGTCTATGGGCAAGAGACCCAGTACTTC.

The chain is built from TRBV28 and TRBJ1-2; 7 bases match TRBD1. Per the germline V gene, CDR1 is MDHEN and CDR2 is SYDVKM. This CDR3 comprises 13 residues. With V trimmed by 6 bases and J by 4 bases, 5 bases remained unmatched. The CDR3 protein is CASSPPGGYGYTF. The DNA for the CDR3 is TGTGCCAGCAGCCCTCCAGGGGGCTATGGCTACACCTTC.

This chain joins TRBV28 and TRBJ1-5; D ambiguous. Per germline, CDR1 MDHEN and CDR2 SYDVKM. V shed 7 bases and J shed 5 bases, with 12 bases lying between them. The CDR3 is 13 residues long. The CDR3 sequence is CASTALVDQPQHF. CDR3 coding DNA: TGTGCCAGCACGGCTCTAGTGGATCAGCCCCAGCATTTT. Filled out from reference TRBV28 and TRBJ1-5, the complete variable domain reads DVKVTQSSRYLVKRTGEKVFLECVQDMDHENMFWYRQDPGLGLRLIYFSYDVKMKEKGDIPEGYSVSREKKERFSLILESASTNQTSMYLCASTALVDQPQHFGDGTRLSIL.

As concerns this clone: Other DNA sequences in the same sample also yield this CDR3. The chain carries TRBV15 and TRBJ2-2; possibly TRBD1 for D (6 bases). Germline V gene sequence: CDR1 LNHNV, CDR2 YYDKDF (reference sequence). V lost 1 base to trimming and J lost 4 bases, with 7 bases between them. The CDR3 covers 14 residues. The CDR3 DNA reads TGTGCCACCAGCAGAGCAGGGGCCACCGGGGAGCTGTTTTTT. This gives the protein CATSRAGATGELFF.